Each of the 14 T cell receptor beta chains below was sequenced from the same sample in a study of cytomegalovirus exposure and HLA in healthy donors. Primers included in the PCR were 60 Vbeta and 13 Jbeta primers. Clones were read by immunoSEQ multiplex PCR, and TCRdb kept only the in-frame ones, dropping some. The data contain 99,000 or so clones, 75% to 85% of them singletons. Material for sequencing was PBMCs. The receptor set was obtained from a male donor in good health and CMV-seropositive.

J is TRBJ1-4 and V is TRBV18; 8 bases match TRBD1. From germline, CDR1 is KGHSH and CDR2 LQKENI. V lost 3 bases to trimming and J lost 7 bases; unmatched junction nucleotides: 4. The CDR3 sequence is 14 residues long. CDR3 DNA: TGTGCCAGCTCACCGGACAGGGCGGGTGAAAAACTGTTTTTT. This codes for CASSPDRAGEKLFF.

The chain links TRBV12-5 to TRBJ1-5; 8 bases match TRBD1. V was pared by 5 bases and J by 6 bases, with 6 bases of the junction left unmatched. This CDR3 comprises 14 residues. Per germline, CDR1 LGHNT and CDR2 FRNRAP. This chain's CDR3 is CASGTGQGGQPQHF. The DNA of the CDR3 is TGTGCTAGTGGTACAGGACAGGGAGGTCAGCCCCAGCATTTT.

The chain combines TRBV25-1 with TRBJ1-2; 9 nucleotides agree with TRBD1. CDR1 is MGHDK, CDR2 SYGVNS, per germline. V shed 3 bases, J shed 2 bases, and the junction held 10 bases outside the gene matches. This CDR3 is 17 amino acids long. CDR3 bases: TGTGCCAGCAGTGAGAGTCCGGGACAGGGTTCCAACTATGGCTACACCTTC. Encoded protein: CASSESPGQGSNYGYTF.

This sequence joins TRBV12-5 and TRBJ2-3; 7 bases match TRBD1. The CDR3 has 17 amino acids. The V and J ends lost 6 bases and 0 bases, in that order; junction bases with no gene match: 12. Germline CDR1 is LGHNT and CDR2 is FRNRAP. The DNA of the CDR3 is TGTGCTAGTGGCCAGGGACAGAAAACGACTAGCACAGATACGCAGTATTTT. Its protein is CASGQGQKTTSTDTQYF.

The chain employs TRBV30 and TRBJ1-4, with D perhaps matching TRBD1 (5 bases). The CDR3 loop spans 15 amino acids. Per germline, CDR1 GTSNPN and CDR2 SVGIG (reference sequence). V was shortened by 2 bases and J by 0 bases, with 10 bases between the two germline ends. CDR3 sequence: CAWSWGTSTNEKLFF. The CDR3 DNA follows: TGTGCCTGGAGTTGGGGCACCTCAACTAATGAAAAACTGTTTTTT.

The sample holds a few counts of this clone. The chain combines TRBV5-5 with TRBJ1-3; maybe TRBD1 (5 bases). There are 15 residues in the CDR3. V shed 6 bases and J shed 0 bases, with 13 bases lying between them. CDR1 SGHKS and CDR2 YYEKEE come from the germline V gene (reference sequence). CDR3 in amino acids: CASKAWTNSGNTIYF. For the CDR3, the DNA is TGTGCCAGCAAAGCTTGGACAAACTCTGGAAACACCATATATTTT.

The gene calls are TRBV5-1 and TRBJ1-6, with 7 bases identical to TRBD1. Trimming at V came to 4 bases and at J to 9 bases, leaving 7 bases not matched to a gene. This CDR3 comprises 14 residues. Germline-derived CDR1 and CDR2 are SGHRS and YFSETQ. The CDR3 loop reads CASSEDYRGSPLHF. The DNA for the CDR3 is TGCGCCAGCAGCGAAGATTACAGGGGTTCACCCCTCCACTTT.

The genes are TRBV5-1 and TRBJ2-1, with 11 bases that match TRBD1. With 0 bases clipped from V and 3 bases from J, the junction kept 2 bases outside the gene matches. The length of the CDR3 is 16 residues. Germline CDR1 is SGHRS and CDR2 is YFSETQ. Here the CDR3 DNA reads TGCGCCAGCAGCTTGGATGGGACAGGGGGCTACAATGAGCAGTTCTTC. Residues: CASSLDGTGGYNEQFF.

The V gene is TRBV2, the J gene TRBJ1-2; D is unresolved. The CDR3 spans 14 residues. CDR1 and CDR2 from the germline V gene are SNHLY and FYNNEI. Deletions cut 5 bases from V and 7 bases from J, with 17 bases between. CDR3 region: CASSNKQLGSGYTF. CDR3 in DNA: TGTGCCAGCAGTAATAAGCAGCTCGGGTCTGGCTACACCTTC.

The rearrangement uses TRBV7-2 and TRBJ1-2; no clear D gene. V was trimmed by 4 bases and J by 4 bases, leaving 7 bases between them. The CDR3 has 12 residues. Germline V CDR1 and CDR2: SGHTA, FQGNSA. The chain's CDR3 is CASSSFPYGYTF. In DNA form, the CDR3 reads TGTGCCAGCAGCTCGTTCCCCTATGGCTACACCTTC.

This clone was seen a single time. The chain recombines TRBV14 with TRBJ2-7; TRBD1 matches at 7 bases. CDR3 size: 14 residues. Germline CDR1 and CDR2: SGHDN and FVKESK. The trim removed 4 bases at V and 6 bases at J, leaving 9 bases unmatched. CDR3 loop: CASSLGQFLGEQYF. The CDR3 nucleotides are TGTGCCAGCAGCCTGGGACAGTTCCTAGGCGAGCAGTACTTC.

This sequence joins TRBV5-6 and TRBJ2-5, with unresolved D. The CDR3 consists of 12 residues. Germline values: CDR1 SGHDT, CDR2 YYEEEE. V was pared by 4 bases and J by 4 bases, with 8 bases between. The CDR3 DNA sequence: TGTGCCAGCAGCCCTAGATCAGAGACCCAGTACTTC. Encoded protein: CASSPRSETQYF.

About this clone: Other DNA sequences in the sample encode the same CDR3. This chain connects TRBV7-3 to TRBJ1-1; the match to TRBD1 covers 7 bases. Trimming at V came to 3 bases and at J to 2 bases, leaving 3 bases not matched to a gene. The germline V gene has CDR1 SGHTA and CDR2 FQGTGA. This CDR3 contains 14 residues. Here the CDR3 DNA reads TGTGCCAGCAGCTTGGGGACAGCTAACACTGAAGCTTTCTTT. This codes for CASSLGTANTEAFF.

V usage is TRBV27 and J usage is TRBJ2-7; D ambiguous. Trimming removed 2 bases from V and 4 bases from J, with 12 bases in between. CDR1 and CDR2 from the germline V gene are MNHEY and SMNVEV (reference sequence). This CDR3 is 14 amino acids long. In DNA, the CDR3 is TGTGCCAGCAGTTTAGGCGGCCGTAGGTACGAGCAGTACTTC. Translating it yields CASSLGGRRYEQYF.